The sequence of this T cell receptor (beta chain) was determined in a study of T cell changes during pregnancy in multiple sclerosis. This clone was observed once. Mismatch with germline at one junction end may stem from a read error. The table came from immunoSEQ multiplex PCR; TCRdb's copy has only in-frame clones and leaves some out. The profile shows some 94,000 clones, 92% of them singletons. The CDR3 is 15 residues long. Per the germline V gene, CDR1 is SGHRS and CDR2 is YFSETQ. This receptor was identified in a female donor with multiple sclerosis, enrolled in a pregnancy study. The V and J genes are TRBV5-1 and TRBJ2-1; 11 bases are shared with TRBD2. The material was peripheral blood, obtained in the first trimester of pregnancy. Here the CDR3 DNA reads TGCGCCAGCGGCTTAGGGACTAGCGGCTACAATGAGCAGTTCTTC. Its protein is CASGLGTSGYNEQFF.